The sequence of this T cell receptor (beta chain) was determined in a study of cytomegalovirus exposure and HLA in healthy donors. The CDR3 contains 14 residues. Germline V gene data show CDR1 as SEHNR and CDR2 as FQNEAQ (reference sequence). V dropped 4 bases and J dropped 5 bases, with 15 bases sitting between them. PCR amplification relied on 60 Vbeta primers (plus 13 Jbeta primers). Sequencing used immunoSEQ multiplex PCR; TCRdb keeps in-frame clones, though not all of them. The data show some 150,000 clones, with over 65% seen just once and 1.5% to 1.9% held by the top ten. The gene calls are TRBV7-9 and TRBJ2-7, with D tentatively TRBD1 (6 bases). This TCR was recovered from a middle-aged man in good health and CMV-seronegative. Specimen: PBMCs. CDR3 in amino acids: CASSSEGEFNEQYF. The CDR3 DNA sequence: TGTGCCAGCAGCTCAGAGGGGGAATTCAACGAGCAGTACTTC.